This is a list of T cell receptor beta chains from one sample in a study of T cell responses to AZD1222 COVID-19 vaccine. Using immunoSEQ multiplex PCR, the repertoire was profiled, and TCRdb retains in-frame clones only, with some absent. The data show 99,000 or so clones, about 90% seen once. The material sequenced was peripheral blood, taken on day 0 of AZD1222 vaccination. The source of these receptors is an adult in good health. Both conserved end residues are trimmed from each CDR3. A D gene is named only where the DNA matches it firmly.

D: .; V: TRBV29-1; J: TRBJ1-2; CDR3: SVERRDGYT
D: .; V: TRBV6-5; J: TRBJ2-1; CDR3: ASSYVPRGGNEQF
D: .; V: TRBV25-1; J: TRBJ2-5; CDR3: ASSEAGRGRETQY
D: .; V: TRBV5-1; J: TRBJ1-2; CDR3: ASSSPPTNYGYT
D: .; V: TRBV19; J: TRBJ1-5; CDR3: ASNLSSGHRYQPQH
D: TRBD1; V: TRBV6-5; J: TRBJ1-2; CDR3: ASSWGQGHYGYT
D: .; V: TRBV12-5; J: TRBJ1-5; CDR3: ASGSALPQH
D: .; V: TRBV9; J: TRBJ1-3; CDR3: ASSVFSGNTIY
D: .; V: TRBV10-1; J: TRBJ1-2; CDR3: ASSQYAANYGYT
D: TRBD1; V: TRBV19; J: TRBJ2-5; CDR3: ASSPTGTGGTQY
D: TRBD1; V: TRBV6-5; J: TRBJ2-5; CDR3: ASSTDRGRHGTQY
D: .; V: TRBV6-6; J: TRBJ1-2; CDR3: ASYTDGRNYGYT
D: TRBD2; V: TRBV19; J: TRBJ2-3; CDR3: ASSLAGARFPDTQY
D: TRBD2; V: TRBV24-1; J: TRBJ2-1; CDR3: ATSEPGLANEQF
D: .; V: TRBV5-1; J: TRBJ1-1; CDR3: ASSLKGPVGNTEAF
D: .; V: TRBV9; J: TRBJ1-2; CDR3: ASSTERTEPYGYT
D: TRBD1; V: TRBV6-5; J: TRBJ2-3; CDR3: ASSTTGGVDTQY
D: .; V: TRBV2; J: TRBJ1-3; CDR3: ASLWQGGNTIY
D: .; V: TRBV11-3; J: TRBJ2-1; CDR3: ASSLEPPSRDNRKDEQF
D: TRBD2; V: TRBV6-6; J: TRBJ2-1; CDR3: ASSYGLAGSYNEQF
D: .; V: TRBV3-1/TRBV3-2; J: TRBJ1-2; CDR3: ASSQGRSYGYT
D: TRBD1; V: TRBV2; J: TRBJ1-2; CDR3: ASSRQGAFYGYT
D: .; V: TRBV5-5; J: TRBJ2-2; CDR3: ASSYAASSPGELF
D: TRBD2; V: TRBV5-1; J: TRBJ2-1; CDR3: ASSLMGTSGNEQF
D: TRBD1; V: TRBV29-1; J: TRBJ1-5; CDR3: SASTGGGSQPQH
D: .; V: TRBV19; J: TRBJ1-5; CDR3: ASRWKAGNQPQH
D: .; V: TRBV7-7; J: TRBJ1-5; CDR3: ASSFTLNSNQPQH
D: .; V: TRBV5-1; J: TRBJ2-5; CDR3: ASRKTRGETQY
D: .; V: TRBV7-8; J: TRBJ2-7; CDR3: ASSLVSGTAYEQY
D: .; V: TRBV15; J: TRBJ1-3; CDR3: ATSNSQETSGNTIY
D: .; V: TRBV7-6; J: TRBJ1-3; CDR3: ASSPGPYSGNTIY
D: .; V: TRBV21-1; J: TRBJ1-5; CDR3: ASSKEGQGVNQPQH
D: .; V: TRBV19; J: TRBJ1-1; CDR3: ASRDDSRNTEAF
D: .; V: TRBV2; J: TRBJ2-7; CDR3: ASSDTPELEQY
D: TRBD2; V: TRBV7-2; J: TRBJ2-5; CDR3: ASSPQGTSGVETQY
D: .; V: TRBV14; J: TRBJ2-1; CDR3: ASSQVKSESF
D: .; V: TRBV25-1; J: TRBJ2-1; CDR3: ASSESGGPTEQF
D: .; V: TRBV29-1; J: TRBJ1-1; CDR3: SVTPLDSSVTEAF
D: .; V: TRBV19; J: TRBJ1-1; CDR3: ASSRQGNTEAF
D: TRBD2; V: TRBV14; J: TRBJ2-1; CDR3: ASSQELAGVGNEQF
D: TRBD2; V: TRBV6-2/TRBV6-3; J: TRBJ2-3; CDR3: ASSSSRLAGPPDTQY
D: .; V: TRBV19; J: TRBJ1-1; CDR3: ASSIVGGGHTEAF
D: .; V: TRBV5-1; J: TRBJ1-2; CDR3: ASSSRQATDYGYT
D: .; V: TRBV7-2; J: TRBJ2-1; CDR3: ASSPSRTEQF
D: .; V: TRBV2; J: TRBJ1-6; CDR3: ASMGNSPLH